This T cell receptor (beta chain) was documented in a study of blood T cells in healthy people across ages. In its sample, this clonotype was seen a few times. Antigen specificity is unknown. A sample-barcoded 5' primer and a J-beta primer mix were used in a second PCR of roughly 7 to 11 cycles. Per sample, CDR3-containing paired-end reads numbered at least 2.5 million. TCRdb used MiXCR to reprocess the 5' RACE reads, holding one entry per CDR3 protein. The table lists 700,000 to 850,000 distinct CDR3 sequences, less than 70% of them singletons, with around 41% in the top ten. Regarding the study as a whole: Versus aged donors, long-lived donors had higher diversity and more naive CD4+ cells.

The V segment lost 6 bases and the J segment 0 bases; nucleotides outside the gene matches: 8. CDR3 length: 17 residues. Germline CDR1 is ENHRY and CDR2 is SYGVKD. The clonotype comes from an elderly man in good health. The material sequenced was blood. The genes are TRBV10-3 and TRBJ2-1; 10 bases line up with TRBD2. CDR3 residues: CAIREEREGLSYNEQFF. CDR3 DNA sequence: TGTGCCATCAGGGAAGAGCGGGAGGGCCTCTCCTACAATGAGCAGTTCTTC.